Below, 7 T cell receptor beta chains from the same sample are listed, as sequenced in a study of regulatory T cells in long-lasting Graves disease (dated by TCRdb to 2020 to 2022). Libraries came from multiplex PCR. The sequencer was an Illumina HiSeq 4000. iRepertoire HTBI primers and Arm-PCR amplification of CDR3 regions were used to construct TCR beta libraries. The raw public data were reprocessed by TCRdb itself: fastp quality trimming at Q25, MiXCR clonotype calling, in-frame beta chains only. Identical CDR3 protein sequences are pooled into one entry, listed with their most common genes and DNA. The sample table lists about 610,000 distinct CDR3 sequences, around 15% of them with a count of one. Together, the top ten hold about 12% of the sample. In the paper's terms, the time point label means: newly diagnosed GD, antithyroid drugs for less than 3 months. RNA was extracted from PBMCs in TRIzol for both TCR sequencing and RNA sequencing.

This same sample was also taken into another study, of T cells in Graves' hyperthyroidism and ophthalmopathy.

The sample in question was peripheral blood mononuclear cells (PBMCs), obtained at new diagnosis, from a patient treated with antithyroid drugs. The receptors were sampled from a man between 18 and 29 years old with Graves disease. Donor details come from another sample of the same person, matched by shared clones.

This clonotype has a handful of counts. The rearrangement joins TRBV28 to TRBJ2-5; 7 bases are shared with TRBD2. Germline CDR1 is MDHEN and CDR2 is SYDVKM. The CDR3 is 13 residues long. With V trimmed by 5 bases and J by 5 bases, 5 bases remained unmatched. This CDR3 is CASSRDGRETQYF. CDR3 DNA: TGTGCCAGCAGTCGCGACGGGAGGGAGACCCAGTACTTC.

This clonotype came up a few times. The chain employs TRBV29-1 and TRBJ2-2; possibly TRBD1 for D (5 bases). CDR1 and CDR2 from the germline V gene are SQVTM and ANQGSEA. The CDR3 runs to 16 residues. Between the trimmed V and J ends, which lost 6 bases and 0 bases, there was a span of 17 bases. CDR3 nucleotide sequence: TGCAGCGTCCCAAAGTTAGACAGCGCGAACACCGGGGAGCTGTTTTTT. Its translation: CSVPKLDSANTGELFF.

For this clonotype: This may arise from a read error, as a much more abundant clone is one base away. The chain joins TRBV5-1 to TRBJ2-7; no reliable D call. CDR3 length: 15 amino acids. Germline loops: CDR1 SGHRS, CDR2 YFSETQ. CDR3 sequence reads: CANSLAAAKSYEQYF. In DNA, the CDR3 is TGCGCCAACAGCTTGGCGGCAGCTAAATCCTACGAGCAGTACTTC. Looking up the rest from reference TRBV5-1 and TRBJ2-7 gives the full variable domain: KAGVTQTPRYLIKTRGQQVTLSCSPISGHRSVSWYQQTPGQGLQFLFEYFSETQRNKGNFPGRFSGRQFSNSRSEMNVSTLELGDSALYLCANSLAAAKSYEQYFGPGTRLTVT.

This clonotype was seen at least ten times. The CDR3 nucleotides are TGTGCCAGCAGACCCGGACTAGCGGGTCCTTACGAGCAGTACTTC. Protein product: CASRPGLAGPYEQYF. This sequence joins TRBV12-3 or TRBV12-4 and TRBJ2-7; 11 nucleotides agree with TRBD2. The CDR3 consists of 15 residues. After removal of 6 bases from V and 4 bases from J, the junction contained 8 bases not matched to a gene.

The chain recombines TRBV3-1 with TRBJ1-6, with no clear D. The CDR3 contains 15 residues. The germline V gene encodes CDR1 LGHDT and CDR2 YNNKEL (reference sequence). Trimming pared 1 base from V and 5 bases from J, leaving 9 bases between. CDR3 protein: CASSQGAADNSPLHF. CDR3 nucleotides: TGTGCCAGCAGCCAAGGGGCAGCCGATAATTCACCCCTCCACTTT.

This chain uses TRBV27 with TRBJ2-4, with 7 bases lining up with TRBD2. V dropped 3 bases and J dropped 10; count of bases not matched to a gene: 6. Germline-derived CDR1 and CDR2 are MNHEY and SMNVEV (reference sequence). The CDR3 contains 13 residues. This CDR3 is CASSLAGVGIQYF. DNA of the CDR3: TGTGCCAGCAGTTTGGCGGGAGTTGGGATTCAGTACTTC.

This clonotype was recorded many times. The chain carries TRBV7-3 and TRBJ2-7, with TRBD1 identical over 12 bases. Germline lookup yields CDR1 SGHTA and CDR2 FQGTGA. Trimming at V came to 4 bases and at J to 6 bases, leaving 7 bases not matched to a gene. The CDR3 runs to 15 residues. CDR3 sequence: CASSSAGTGGLEQYF. In DNA, the CDR3 is TGTGCCAGCAGCTCTGCCGGGACAGGGGGCCTCGAGCAGTACTTC.